What follows is one T cell receptor beta chain and its context. This sample was included in a study of Tregs in tolerant kidney transplant recipients. The protocol was immunoSEQ multiplex PCR, while the TCRdb copy is restricted to in-frame clones and leaves out a portion. The sample lists around 78,000 clones, approximately 90% seen once, with approximately 0.37% in the top ten. CDR3 length equals 16 residues. CDR1 is MNHNS, CDR2 SASEGT, per germline. With 0 bases removed from V and 0 bases from J, the gap between germline ends came to 9 bases. This rearrangement joins TRBV6-1 to TRBJ1-3; D is unclear. Sequencing was performed on Tregs from blood, taken before the transplant. The receptor comes from a human donor who received a combined kidney and bone marrow transplant. CDR3 nucleotide sequence: TGTGCCAGCAGTGAAGCGCTGGGGAGCTCTGGAAACACCATATATTTT. It encodes CASSEALGSSGNTIYF.